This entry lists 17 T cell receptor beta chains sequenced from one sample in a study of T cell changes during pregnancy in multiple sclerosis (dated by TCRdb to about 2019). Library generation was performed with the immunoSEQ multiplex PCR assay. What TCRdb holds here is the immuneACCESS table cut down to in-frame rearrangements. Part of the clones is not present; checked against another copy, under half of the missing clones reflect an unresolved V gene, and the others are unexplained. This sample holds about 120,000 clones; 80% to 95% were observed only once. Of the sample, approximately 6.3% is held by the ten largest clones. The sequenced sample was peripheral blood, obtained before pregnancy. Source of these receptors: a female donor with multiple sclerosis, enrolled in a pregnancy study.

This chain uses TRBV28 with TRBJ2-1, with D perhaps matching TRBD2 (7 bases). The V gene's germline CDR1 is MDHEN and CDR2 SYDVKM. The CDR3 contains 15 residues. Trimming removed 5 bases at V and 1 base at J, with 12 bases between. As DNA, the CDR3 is TGTGCCAGCAGTGGGGGGGGGCCTTCCTACAATGAGCAGTTCTTC. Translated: CASSGGGPSYNEQFF.

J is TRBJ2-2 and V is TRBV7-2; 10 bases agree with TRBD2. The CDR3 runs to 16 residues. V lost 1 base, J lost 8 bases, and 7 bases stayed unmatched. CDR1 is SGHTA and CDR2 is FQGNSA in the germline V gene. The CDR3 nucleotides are TGTGCCAGCAGCTTAGGGAGCGGGAGGGTGATAGGGGAGCTGTTTTTT. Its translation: CASSLGSGRVIGELFF.

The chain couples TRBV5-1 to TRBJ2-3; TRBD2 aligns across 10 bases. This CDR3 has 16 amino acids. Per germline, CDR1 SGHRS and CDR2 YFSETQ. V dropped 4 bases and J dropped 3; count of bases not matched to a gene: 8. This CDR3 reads CASSQRTSGRTDTQYF. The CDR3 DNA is TGCGCCAGCAGCCAACGGACTAGCGGACGTACAGATACGCAGTATTTT.

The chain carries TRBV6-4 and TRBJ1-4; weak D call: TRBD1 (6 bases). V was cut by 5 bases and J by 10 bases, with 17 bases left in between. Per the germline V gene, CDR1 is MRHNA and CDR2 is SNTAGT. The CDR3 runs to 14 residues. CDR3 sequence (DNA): TGTGCCAGCAGTTCCCGACAGGAAAGGGGAAAACTGTTTTTT. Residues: CASSSRQERGKLFF.

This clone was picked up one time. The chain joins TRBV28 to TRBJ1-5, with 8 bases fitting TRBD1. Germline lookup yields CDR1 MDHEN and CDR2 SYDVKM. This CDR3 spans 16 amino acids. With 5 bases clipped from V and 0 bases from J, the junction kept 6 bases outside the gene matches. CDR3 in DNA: TGTGCCAGCAGTGCCCGACAGGGGAGTAGCAATCAGCCCCAGCATTTT. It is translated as CASSARQGSSNQPQHF.

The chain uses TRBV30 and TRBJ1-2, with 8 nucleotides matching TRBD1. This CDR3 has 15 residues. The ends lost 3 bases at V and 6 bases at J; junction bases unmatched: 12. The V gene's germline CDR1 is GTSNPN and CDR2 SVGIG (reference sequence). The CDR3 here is CAWSAWTGFGHGYTF. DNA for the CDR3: TGTGCCTGGAGCGCTTGGACAGGGTTTGGCCATGGCTACACCTTC.

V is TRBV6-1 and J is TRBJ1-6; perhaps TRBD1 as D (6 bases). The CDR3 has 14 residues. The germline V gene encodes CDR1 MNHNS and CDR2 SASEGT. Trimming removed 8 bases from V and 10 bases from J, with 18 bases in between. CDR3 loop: CASYSSGGNSPLHF. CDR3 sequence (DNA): TGTGCCAGCTACAGTTCGGGGGGCAACTCACCCCTCCACTTT.

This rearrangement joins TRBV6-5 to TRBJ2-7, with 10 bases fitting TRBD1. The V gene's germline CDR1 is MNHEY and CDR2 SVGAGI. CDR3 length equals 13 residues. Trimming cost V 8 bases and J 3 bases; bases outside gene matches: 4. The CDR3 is CASGQGGLYEQYF. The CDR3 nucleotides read TGTGCCAGCGGACAGGGGGGACTCTACGAGCAGTACTTC.

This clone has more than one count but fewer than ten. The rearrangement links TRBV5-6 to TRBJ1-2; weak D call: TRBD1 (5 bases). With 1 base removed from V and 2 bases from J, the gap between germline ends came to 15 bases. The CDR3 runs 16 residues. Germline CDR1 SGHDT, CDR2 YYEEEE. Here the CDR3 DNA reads TGTGCCAGCAGCTTGTGGTTTACAGGCGACAACTATGGCTACACCTTC. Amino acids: CASSLWFTGDNYGYTF.

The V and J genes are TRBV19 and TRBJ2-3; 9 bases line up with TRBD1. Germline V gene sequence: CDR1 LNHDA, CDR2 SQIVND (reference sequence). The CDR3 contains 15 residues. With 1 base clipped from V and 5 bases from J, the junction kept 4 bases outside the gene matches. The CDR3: CASSIGGTGQDTQYF. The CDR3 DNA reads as TGTGCCAGTAGTATAGGGGGGACAGGGCAAGATACGCAGTATTTT.

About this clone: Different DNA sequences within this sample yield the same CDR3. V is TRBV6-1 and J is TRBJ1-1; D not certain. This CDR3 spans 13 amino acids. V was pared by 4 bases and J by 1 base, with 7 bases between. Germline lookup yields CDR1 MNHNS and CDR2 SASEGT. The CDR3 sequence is CASSGQPNTEAFF. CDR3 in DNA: TGTGCCAGCAGTGGACAACCGAACACTGAAGCTTTCTTT.

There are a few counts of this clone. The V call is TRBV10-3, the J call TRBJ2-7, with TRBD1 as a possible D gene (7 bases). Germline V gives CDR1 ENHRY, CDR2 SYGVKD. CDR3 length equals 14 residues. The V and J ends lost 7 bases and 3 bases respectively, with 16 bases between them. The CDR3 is CAIKAEGAFYEQYF. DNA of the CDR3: TGTGCCATCAAAGCGGAGGGGGCCTTCTACGAGCAGTACTTC.

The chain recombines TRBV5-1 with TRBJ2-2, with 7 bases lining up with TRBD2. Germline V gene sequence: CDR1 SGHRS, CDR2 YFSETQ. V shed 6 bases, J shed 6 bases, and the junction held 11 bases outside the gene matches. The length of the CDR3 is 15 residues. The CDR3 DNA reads TGCGCCAGCAAATTTACAGTGGCGGGGGCCGGGGAGCTGTTTTTT. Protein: CASKFTVAGAGELFF.

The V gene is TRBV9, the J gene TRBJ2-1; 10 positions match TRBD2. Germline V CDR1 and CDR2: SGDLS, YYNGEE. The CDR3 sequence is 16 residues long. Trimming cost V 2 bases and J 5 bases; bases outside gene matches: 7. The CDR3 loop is CASSVPRTSGNNEQFF. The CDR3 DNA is TGTGCCAGCAGCGTTCCTAGGACTAGCGGAAACAATGAGCAGTTCTTC.

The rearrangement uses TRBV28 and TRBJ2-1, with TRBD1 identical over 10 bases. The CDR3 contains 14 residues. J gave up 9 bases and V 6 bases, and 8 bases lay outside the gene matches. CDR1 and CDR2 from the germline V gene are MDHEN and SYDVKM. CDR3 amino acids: CASRRTGGVSEQFF. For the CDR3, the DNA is TGTGCCAGCAGGCGGACAGGGGGTGTCAGTGAGCAGTTCTTC.

The CDR3 loop is CASSVNYEQYF. For the CDR3, the DNA is TGTGCCAGCAGCGTAAACTACGAGCAGTACTTC. J is TRBJ2-7 and V is TRBV5-5, with D hard to call. Germline V lookup: CDR1 SGHKS, CDR2 YYEKEE (reference sequence). CDR3 length: 11 residues. V was clipped by 4 bases and J by 3 bases, with 5 bases between them.

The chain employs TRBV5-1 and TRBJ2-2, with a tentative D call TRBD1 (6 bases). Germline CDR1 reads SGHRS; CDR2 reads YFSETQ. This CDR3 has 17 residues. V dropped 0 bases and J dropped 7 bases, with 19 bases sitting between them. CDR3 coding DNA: TGCGCCAGCAGCTTGGCAACCCGGACAGTCCCTGTCGGGGAGCTGTTTTTT. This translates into CASSLATRTVPVGELFF.